These T cell receptor beta chains were read from a single sample in a study of blood T cell repertoires in COVID-19. Only in-frame clones appear in the TCRdb table, and some are missing; sequencing was by immunoSEQ multiplex PCR. The sample records under 300,000 clones, more than 85% being singletons. Sequencing was done on a sample of peripheral blood. The receptors stem from a woman in her sixties or seventies with active or convalescent COVID-19. The CDR3 runs from the conserved cysteine through the conserved F or W. The order of the fields is V gene, J gene, CDR3 protein.

>TRBV4-3|TRBJ2-5
CASSQGLRETQYF
>TRBV10-1|TRBJ2-1
CASKGDSYNEQFF
>TRBV14|TRBJ2-2
CASSQGASAGELFF
>TRBV7-9|TRBJ1-1
CASSLVSVMNTEAFF
>TRBV24-1|TRBJ2-2
CATSPRVGVAGELFF
>TRBV6-6|TRBJ2-3
CASSWGRGTTDTQYF
>TRBV5-8|TRBJ1-2
CASSLERLRGGYTF
>TRBV7-2|TRBJ1-2
CASSLFGGDYGYTF
>TRBV6-5|TRBJ2-2
CASSYSYGDTGELFF
>TRBV27|TRBJ2-7
CASSLRLDRSYEQYF
>TRBV7-2|TRBJ2-5
CASSLAAAETQYF
>TRBV4-2|TRBJ2-5
CASSQTKGQGTWETQYF
>TRBV6-2/TRBV6-3|TRBJ2-1
CASSADRSSYNEQFF
>TRBV2|TRBJ1-4
CASSEAQGSGEKLFF
>TRBV14|TRBJ1-3
CASSQDVGQGRNTIYF
>TRBV10-2|TRBJ2-3
CASKERGGSTDTQYF
>TRBV19|TRBJ1-1
CASSALGGEAFF
>TRBV3-1/TRBV3-2|TRBJ1-1
CASSPTYEPNTEAFF
>TRBV4-3|TRBJ2-1
CASSQGRPWAGEQFF
>TRBV24-1|TRBJ1-4
CATSDSGPNEKLFF
>TRBV10-3|TRBJ1-4
CAISEGTGFEKLFF
>TRBV3-1/TRBV3-2|TRBJ1-2
CASSPGGGGYTF
>TRBV15|TRBJ2-7
CATSRVVDEQYF
>TRBV7-3|TRBJ2-7
CASSLGAGTGFHEQYF
>TRBV11-2|TRBJ1-4
CASSSQGAGEKLFF
>TRBV5-1|TRBJ2-1
CASSLRQGVNEQFF
>TRBV18|TRBJ1-6
CASSPGTGDSPLHF
>TRBV7-8|TRBJ2-2
CASSLAGTSGGRNTGELFF
>TRBV2|TRBJ1-1
CASSEQRDYTEAFF
>TRBV5-1|TRBJ2-7
CASSLGRGLAESSYEQYF
>TRBV19|TRBJ1-3
CASRPRGQGASGNTIYF
>TRBV7-8|TRBJ1-2
CASSWSGANYGYTF